This T cell receptor beta chain was captured in a study of blood T cell repertoires in COVID-19. The data were produced by immunoSEQ multiplex PCR, yet TCRdb's version contains in-frame clones alone and is incomplete. This table has fewer than 300,000 clones, 85% to 90% appearing once. There are 14 residues in the CDR3. J lost 2 bases, V lost 7 bases, and 6 bases had no gene match. In germline, CDR1 is MDHEN, CDR2 SYDVKM. The origin of this receptor is a man aged 35 to 55 who had recovered from COVID-19. Sequences were obtained from PBMCs or T cells enriched from blood (not recorded which). V and J are TRBV28 and TRBJ2-3; 7 nucleotides line up with TRBD2. The CDR3 spells CASNKGLNTDTQYF. CDR3 nucleotides: TGTGCCAGCAATAAGGGACTAAACACAGATACGCAGTATTTT.